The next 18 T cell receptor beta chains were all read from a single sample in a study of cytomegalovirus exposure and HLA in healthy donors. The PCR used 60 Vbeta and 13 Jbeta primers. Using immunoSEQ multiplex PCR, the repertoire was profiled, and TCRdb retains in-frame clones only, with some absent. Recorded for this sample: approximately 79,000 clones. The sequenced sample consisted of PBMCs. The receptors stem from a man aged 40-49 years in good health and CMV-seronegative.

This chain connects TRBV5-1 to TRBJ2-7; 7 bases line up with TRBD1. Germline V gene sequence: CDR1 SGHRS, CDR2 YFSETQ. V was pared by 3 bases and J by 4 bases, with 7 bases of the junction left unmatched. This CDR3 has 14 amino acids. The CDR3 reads CASSSGDSWYEQYF. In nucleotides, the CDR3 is TGCGCCAGCAGCTCTGGGGACAGTTGGTACGAGCAGTACTTC.

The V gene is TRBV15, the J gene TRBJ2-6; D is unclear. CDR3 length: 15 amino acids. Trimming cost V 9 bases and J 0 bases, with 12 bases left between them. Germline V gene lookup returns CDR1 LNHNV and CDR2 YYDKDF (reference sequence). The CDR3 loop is CATAAADSGANVLTF. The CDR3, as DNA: TGTGCCACGGCCGCGGCGGACTCTGGGGCCAACGTCCTGACTTTC.

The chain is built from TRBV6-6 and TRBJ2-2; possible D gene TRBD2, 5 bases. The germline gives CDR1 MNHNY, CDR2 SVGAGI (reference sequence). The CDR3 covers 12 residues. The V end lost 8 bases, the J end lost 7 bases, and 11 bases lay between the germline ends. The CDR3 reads CASGLAGGELFF. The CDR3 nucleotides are TGTGCCAGCGGGCTGGCGGGCGGGGAGCTGTTTTTT.

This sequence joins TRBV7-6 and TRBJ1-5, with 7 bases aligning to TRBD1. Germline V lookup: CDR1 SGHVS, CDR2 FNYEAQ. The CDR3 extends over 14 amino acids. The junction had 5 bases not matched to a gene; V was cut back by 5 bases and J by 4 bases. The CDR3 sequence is CASSLGTANQPQHF. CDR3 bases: TGTGCCAGCAGCCTCGGGACAGCAAATCAGCCCCAGCATTTT. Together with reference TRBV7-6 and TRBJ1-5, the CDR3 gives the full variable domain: GAGVSQSPRYKVTKRGQDVALRCDPISGHVSLYWYRQALGQGPEFLTYFNYEAQQDKSGLPNDRFSAERPEGSISTLTIQRTEQRDSAMYRCASSLGTANQPQHFGDGTRLSIL.

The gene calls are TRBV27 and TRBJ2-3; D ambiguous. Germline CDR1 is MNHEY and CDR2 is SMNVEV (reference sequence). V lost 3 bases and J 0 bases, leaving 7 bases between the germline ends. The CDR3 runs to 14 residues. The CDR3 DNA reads TGTGCCAGCAGTTTTACAGCTAGCACAGATACGCAGTATTTT. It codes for CASSFTASTDTQYF.

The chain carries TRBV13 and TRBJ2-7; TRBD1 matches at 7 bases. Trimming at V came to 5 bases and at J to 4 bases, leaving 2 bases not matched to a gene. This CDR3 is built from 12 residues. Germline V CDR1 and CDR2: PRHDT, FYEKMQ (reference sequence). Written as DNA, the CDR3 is TGTGCCAGCAGCCGACAGGGATACGAGCAGTACTTC. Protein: CASSRQGYEQYF.

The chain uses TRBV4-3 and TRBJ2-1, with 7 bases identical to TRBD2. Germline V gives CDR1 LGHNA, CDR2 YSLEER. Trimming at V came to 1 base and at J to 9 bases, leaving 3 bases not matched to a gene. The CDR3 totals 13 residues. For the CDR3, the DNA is TGCGCCAGCAGCCAAGGCGGGAGTGCTGAGCAGTTCTTC. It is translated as CASSQGGSAEQFF.

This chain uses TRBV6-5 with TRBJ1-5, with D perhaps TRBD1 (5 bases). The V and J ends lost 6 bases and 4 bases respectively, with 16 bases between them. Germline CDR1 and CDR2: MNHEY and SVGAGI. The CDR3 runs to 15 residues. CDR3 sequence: CASRPRAGPNQPQHF. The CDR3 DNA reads TGTGCCAGCAGGCCCCGGGCAGGGCCGAATCAGCCCCAGCATTTT.

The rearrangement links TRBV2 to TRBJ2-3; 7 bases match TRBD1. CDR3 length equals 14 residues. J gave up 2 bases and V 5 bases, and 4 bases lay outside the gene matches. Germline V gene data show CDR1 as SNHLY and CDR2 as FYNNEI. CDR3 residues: CASSLGTATDTQYF. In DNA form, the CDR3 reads TGTGCCAGCAGTCTTGGGACAGCCACAGATACGCAGTATTTT.

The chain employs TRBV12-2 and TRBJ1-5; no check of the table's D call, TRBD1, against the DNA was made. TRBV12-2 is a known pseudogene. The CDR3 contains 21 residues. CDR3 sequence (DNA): TGTGCAAGTCGCCCCCAAGGGGTAGGGTGGGGTAGGCACAATTCGGAACAGCCCCAGCATTTT. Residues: CASRPQGVGWGRHNSEQPQHF.

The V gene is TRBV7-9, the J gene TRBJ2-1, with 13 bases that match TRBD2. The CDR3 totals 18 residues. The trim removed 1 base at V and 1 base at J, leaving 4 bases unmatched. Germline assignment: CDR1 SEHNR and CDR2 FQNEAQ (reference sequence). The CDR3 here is CASSLGTSGSHSYNEQFF. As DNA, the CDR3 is TGTGCCAGCAGCTTAGGGACTAGCGGGAGTCATTCCTACAATGAGCAGTTCTTC.

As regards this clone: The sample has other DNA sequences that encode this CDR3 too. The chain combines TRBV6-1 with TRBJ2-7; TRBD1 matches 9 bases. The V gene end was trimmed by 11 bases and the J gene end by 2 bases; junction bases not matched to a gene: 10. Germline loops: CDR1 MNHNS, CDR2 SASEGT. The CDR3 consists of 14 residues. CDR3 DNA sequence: TGTGCCGGGGCACCGGGACAGGGACCCTACGAGCAGTACTTC. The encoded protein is CAGAPGQGPYEQYF.

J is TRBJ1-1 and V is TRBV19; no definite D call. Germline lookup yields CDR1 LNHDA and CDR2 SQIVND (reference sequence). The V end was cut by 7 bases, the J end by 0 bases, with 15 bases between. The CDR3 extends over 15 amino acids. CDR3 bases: TGTGCCAGTAAACCCGGCAACGGGATGAACACTGAAGCTTTCTTT. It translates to CASKPGNGMNTEAFF. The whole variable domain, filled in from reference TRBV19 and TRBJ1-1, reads DGGITQSPKYLFRKEGQNVTLSCEQNLNHDAMYWYRQDPGQGLRLIYYSQIVNDFQKGDIAEGYSVSREKKESFPLTVTSAQKNPTAFYLCASKPGNGMNTEAFFGQGTRLTVV.

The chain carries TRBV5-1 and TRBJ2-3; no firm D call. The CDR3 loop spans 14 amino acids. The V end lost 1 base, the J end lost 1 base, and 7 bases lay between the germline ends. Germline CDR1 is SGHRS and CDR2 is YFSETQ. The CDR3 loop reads CASSLNRGTDTQYF. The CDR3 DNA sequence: TGCGCCAGCAGCTTGAACAGAGGCACAGATACGCAGTATTTT.

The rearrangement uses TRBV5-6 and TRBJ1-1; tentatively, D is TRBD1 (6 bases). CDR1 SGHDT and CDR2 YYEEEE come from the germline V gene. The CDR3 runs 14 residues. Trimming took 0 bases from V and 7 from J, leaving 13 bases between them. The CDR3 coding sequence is TGTGCCAGCAGCTTGGCCACCAGGGGAATTGAAGCTTTCTTT. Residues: CASSLATRGIEAFF.

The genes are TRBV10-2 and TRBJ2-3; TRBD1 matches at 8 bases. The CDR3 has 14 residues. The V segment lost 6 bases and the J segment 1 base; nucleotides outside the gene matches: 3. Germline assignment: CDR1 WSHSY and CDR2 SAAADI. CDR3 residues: CASRKTGGTDTQYF. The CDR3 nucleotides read TGCGCCAGCAGAAAGACAGGGGGCACAGATACGCAGTATTTT.

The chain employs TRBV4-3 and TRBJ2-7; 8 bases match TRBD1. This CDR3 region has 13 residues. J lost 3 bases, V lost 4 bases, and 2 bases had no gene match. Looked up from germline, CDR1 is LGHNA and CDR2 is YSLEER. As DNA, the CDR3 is TGCGCCAGCAGCCCGACAGGGGACTACGAGCAGTACTTC. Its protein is CASSPTGDYEQYF.

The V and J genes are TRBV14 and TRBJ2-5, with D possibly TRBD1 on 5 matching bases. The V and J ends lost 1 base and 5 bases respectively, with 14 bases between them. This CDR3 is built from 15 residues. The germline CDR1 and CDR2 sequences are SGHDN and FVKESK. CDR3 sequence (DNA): TGTGCCAGCAGCCAAGGGTCAGGGTCTGGCGAGACCCAGTACTTC. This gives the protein CASSQGSGSGETQYF.